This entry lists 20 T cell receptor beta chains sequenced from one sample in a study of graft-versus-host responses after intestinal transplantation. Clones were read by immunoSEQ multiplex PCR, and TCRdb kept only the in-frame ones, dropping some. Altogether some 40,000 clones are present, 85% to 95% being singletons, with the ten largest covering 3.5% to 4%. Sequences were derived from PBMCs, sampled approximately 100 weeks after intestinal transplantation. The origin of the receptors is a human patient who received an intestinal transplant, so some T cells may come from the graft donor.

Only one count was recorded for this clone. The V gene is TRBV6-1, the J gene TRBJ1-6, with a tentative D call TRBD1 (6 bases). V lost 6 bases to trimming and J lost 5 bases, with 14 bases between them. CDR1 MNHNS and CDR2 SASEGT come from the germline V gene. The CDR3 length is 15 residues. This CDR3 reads CASRRGSDDNSPLHF. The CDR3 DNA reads TGTGCCAGCAGAAGGGGGTCGGACGATAATTCACCCCTCCACTTT.

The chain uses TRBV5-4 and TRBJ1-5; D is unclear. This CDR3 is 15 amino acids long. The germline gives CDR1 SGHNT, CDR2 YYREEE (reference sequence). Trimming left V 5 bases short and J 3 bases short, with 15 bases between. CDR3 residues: CASSTGGSDNQPQHF. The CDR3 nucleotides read TGTGCCAGCAGTACCGGTGGCAGCGACAATCAGCCCCAGCATTTT.

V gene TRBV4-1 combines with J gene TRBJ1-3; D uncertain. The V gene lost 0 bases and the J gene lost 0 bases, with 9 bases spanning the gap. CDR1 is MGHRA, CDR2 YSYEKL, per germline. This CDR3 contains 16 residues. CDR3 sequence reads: CASSQEGRGSGNTIYF. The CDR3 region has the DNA TGCGCCAGCAGCCAAGAGGGTCGGGGCTCTGGAAACACCATATATTTT.

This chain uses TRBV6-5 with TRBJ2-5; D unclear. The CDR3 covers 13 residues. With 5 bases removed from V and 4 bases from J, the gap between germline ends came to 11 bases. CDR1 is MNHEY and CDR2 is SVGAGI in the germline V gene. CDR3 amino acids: CASSLVGRETQYF. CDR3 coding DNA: TGTGCCAGCAGTCTCGTAGGGCGAGAGACCCAGTACTTC.

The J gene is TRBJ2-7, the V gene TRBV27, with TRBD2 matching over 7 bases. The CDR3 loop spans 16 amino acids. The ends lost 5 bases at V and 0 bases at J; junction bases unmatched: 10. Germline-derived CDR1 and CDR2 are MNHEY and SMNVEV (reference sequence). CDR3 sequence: CASSPWGGSFSYEQYF. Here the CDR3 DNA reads TGTGCCAGCAGTCCCTGGGGGGGGTCCTTCTCCTACGAGCAGTACTTC.

This chain's CDR3 is CASSYRNPAGETDEQFF. The CDR3 DNA follows: TGCGCCAGCAGCTACAGGAATCCAGCGGGAGAAACCGATGAGCAGTTCTTC. The chain employs TRBV5-1 and TRBJ2-1, with 8 bases matching TRBD2. There are 17 residues in the CDR3. Germline assignment: CDR1 SGHRS and CDR2 YFSETQ. V dropped 3 bases and J dropped 8; count of bases not matched to a gene: 16.

The CDR3 nucleotides are TGCGCCAGCACCATCGAGGGCAGGCCGGGTGAGCCCCAGCATTTT. Translation gives CASTIEGRPGEPQHF. The chain employs TRBV5-1 and TRBJ1-5; D gene uncertain. CDR1 and CDR2 from the germline V gene are SGHRS and YFSETQ. V dropped 6 bases and J dropped 8 bases, with 21 bases sitting between them. The CDR3 sequence is 15 residues long. Full variable domain (missing parts from reference TRBV5-1 and TRBJ1-5): KAGVTQTPRYLIKTRGQQVTLSCSPISGHRSVSWYQQTPGQGLQFLFEYFSETQRNKGNFPGRFSGRQFSNSRSEMNVSTLELGDSALYLCASTIEGRPGEPQHFGDGTRLSIL.

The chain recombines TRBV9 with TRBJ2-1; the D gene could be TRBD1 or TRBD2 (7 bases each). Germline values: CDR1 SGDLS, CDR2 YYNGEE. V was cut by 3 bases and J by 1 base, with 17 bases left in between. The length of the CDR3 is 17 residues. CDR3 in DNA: TGTGCCAGCAGCGCCAGGGGGGGGACTTCATCCTACAATGAGCAGTTCTTC. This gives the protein CASSARGGTSSYNEQFF.

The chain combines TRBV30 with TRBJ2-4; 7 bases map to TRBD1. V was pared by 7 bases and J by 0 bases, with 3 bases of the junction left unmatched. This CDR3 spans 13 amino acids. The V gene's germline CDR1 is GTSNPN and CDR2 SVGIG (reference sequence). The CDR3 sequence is CASQGTAKNIQYF. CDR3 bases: TGTGCCTCACAGGGGACAGCCAAAAACATTCAGTACTTC.

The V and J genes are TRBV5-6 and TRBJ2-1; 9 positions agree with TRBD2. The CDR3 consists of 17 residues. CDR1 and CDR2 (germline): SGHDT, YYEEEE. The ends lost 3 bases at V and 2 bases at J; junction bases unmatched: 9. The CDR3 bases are TGTGCCAGCAGCTCCCTTAGCGGGAGCGATACCTACAATGAGCAGTTCTTC. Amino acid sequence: CASSSLSGSDTYNEQFF.

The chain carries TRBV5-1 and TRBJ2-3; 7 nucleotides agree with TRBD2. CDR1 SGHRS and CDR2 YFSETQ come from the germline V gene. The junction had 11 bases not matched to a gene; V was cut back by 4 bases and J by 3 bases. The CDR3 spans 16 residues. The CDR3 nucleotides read TGCGCCAGCAGCCCCTTCTCGGGCGGGGGTACAGATACGCAGTATTTT. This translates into CASSPFSGGGTDTQYF.

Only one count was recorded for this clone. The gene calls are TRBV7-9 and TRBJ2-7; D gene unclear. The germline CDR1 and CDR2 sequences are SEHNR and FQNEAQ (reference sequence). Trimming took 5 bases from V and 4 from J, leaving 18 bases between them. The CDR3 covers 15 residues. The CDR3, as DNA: TGTGCCAGCAGCGGGCTACTTCCTGGCGCTTACGAGCAGTACTTC. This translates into CASSGLLPGAYEQYF. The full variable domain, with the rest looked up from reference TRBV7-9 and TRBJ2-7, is DTGVSQNPRHKITKRGQNVTFRCDPISEHNRLYWYRQTLGQGPEFLTYFQNEAQLEKSRLLSDRFSAERPKGSFSTLEIQRTEQGDSAMYLCASSGLLPGAYEQYFGPGTRLTVT.

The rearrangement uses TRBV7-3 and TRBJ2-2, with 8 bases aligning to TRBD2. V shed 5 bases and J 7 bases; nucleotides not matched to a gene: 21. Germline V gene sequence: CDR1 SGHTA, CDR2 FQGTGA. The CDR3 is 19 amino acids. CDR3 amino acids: CASSPAPGEGGGRIGELFF. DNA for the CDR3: TGTGCCAGCAGCCCCGCCCCGGGAGAGGGGGGCGGGAGGATCGGGGAGCTGTTTTTT.

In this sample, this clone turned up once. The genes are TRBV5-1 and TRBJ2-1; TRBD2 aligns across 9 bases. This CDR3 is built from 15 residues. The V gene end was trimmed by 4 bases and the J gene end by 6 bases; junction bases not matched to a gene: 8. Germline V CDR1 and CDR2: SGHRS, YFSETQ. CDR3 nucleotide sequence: TGCGCCAGCAGCCCCGGGACTAGCTATTTCAATGAGCAGTTCTTC. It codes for CASSPGTSYFNEQFF.

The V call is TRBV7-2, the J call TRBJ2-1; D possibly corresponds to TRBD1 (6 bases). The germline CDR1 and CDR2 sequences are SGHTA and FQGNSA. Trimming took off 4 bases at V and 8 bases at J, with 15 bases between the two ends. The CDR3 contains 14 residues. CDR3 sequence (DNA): TGTGCCAGCAGCTCCTATTCACAGGGAGATGAGCAGTTCTTC. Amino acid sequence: CASSSYSQGDEQFF.

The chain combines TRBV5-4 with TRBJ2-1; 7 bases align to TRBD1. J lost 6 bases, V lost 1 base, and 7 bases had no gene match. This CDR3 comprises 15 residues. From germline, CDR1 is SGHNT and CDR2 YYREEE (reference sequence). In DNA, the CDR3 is TGTGCCAGCAGCTTGAACAGGGGAAATGGCAATGAGCAGTTCTTC. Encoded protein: CASSLNRGNGNEQFF.

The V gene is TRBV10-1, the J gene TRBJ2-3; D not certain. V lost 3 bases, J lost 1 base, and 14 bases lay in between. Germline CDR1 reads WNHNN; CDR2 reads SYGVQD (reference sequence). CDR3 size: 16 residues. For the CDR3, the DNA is TGCGCCAGCAGTGATTCCCCGCAAGACCGCACAGATACGCAGTATTTT. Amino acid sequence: CASSDSPQDRTDTQYF.

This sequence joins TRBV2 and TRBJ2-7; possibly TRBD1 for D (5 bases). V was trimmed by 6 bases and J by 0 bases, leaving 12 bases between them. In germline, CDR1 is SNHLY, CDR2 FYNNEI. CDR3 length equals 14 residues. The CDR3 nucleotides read TGTGCCAGCAGACCTACGGACAACTCCTACGAGCAGTACTTC. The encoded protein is CASRPTDNSYEQYF.

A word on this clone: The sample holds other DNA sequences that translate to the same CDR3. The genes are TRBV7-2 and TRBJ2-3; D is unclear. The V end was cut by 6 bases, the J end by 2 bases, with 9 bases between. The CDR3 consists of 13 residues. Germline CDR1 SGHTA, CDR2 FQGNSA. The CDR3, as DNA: TGTGCCAGCAGATATGAGGCCACAGATACGCAGTATTTT. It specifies CASRYEATDTQYF. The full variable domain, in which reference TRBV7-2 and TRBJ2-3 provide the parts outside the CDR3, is GAGVSQSPSNKVTEKGKDVELRCDPISGHTALYWYRQSLGQGLEFLIYFQGNSAPDKSGLPSDRFSAERTGGSVSTLTIQRTQQEDSAVYLCASRYEATDTQYFGPGTRLTVL.

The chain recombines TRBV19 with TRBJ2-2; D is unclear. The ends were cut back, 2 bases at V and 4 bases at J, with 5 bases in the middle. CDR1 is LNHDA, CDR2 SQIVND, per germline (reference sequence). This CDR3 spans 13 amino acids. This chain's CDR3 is CASSITVTGELFF. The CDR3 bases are TGTGCCAGTAGTATAACGGTCACCGGGGAGCTGTTTTTT. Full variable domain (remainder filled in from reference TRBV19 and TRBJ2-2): DGGITQSPKYLFRKEGQNVTLSCEQNLNHDAMYWYRQDPGQGLRLIYYSQIVNDFQKGDIAEGYSVSREKKESFPLTVTSAQKNPTAFYLCASSITVTGELFFGEGSRLTVL.